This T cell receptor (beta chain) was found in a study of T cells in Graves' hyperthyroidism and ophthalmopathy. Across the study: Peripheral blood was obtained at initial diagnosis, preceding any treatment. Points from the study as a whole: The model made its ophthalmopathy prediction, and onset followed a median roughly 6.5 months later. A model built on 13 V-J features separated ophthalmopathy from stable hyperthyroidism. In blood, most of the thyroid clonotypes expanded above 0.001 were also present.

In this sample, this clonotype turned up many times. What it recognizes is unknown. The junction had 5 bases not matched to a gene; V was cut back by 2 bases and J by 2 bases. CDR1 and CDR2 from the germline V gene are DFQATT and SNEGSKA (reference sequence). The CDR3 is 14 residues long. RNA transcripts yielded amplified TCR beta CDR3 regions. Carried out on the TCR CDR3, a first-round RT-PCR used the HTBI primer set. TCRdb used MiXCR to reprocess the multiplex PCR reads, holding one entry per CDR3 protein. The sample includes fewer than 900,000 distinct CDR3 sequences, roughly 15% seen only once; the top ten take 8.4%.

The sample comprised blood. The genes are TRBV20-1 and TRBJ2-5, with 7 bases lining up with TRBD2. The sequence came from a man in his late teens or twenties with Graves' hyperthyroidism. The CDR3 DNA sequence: TGCAGTGCTAGACCCCTCGGGGGGCAAGAGACCCAGTACTTC. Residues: CSARPLGGQETQYF.